This T cell receptor (beta chain) was recorded in a study of T cell clones after liver transplantation. Assay used: immunoSEQ multiplex PCR; TCRdb lists only in-frame clones, some missing. This sample has about 71,000 clones, with 80% found just once. The specimen comprised CD4+ T cells from blood, sampled 12 months after liver transplant. This TCR came from a human patient who received a liver transplant. Some T cells may trace back to the graft donor.

CDR3 nucleotide sequence: TGTGCCACCAGAGGAGGGGGCGGTGAAAAACTGTTTTTT. Translation: CATRGGGGEKLFF. The V call is TRBV6-5, the J call TRBJ1-4; 7 bases align to TRBD1. The CDR3 has 13 amino acids. J lost 7 bases, V lost 10 bases, and 9 bases had no gene match. In germline, CDR1 is MNHEY, CDR2 SVGAGI.